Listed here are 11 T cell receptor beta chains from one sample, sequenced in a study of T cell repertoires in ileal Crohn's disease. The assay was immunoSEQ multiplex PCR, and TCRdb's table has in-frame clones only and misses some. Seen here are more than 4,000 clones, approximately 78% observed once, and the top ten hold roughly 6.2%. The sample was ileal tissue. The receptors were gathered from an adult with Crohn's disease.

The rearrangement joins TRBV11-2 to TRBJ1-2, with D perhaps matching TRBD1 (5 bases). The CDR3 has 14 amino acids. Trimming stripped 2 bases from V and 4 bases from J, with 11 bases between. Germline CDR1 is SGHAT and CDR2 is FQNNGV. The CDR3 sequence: CASSLRGFGYGYTF. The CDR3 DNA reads TGTGCCAGCAGCTTAAGGGGCTTTGGCTATGGCTACACCTTC.

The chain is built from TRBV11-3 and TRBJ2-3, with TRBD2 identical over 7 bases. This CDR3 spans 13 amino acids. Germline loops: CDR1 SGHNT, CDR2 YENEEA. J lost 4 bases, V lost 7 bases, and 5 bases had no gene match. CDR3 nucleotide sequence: TGTGCCAGCAAAGGGAGGGGATCAGATACGCAGTATTTT. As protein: CASKGRGSDTQYF.

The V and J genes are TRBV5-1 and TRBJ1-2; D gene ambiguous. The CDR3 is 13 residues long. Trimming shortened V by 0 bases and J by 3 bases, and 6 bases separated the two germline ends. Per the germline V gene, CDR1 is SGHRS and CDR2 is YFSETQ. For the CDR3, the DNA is TGCGCCAGCAGCTTGGCCAATTACTATGGCTACACCTTC. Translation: CASSLANYYGYTF.

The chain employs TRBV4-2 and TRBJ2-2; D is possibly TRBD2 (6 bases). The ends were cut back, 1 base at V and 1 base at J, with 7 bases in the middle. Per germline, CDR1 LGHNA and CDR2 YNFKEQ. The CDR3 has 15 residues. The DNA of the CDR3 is TGTGCCAGCAGCCAAGCGGGAGTGAACACCGGGGAGCTGTTTTTT. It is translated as CASSQAGVNTGELFF.

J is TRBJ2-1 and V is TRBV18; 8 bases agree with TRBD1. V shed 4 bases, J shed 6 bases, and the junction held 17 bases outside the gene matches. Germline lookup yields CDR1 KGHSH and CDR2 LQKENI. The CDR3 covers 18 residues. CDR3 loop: CASSLSPQPGTGRNEQFF. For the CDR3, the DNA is TGTGCCAGCTCACTTTCGCCCCAACCCGGGACAGGCCGCAATGAGCAGTTCTTC.

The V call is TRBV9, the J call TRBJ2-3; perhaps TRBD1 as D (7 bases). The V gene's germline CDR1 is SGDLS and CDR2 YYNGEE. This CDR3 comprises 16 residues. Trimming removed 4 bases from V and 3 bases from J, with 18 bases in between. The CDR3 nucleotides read TGTGCCAGCAGCCCGGGGGCAGGGGGAAATACAGATACGCAGTATTTT. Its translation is CASSPGAGGNTDTQYF.

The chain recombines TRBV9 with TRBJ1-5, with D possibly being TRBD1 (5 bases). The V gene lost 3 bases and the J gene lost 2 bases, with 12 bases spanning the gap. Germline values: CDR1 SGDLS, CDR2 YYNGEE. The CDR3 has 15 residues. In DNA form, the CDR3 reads TGTGCCAGCAGCGAACAGGCCTATGGCAATCAGCCCCAGCATTTT. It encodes CASSEQAYGNQPQHF.

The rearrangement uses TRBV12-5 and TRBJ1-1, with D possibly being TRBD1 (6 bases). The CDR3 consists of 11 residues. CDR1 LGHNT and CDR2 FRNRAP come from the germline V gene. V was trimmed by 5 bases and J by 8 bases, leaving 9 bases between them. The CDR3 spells CASGRGQEAFF. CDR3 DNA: TGTGCTAGTGGTCGAGGACAGGAAGCTTTCTTT. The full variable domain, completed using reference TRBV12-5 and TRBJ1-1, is DARVTQTPRHKVTEMGQEVTMRCQPILGHNTVFWYRQTMMQGLELLAYFRNRAPLDDSGMPKDRFSAEMPDATLATLKIQPSEPRDSAVYFCASGRGQEAFFGQGTRLTVV.

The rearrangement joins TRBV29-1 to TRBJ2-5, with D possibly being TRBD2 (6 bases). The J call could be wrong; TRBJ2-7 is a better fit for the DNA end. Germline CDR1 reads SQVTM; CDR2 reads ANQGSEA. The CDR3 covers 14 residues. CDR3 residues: CSVDLGTPSYEQYF. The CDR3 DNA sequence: TGCAGCGTTGATTTGGGGACTCCCTCCTACGAGCAGTACTTC.

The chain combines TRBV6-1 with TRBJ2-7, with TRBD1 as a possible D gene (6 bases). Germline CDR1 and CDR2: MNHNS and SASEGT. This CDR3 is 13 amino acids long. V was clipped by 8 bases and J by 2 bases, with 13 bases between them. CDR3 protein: CASRDRPAYEQYF. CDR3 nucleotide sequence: TGTGCCAGCCGAGACAGGCCCGCCTACGAGCAGTACTTC.

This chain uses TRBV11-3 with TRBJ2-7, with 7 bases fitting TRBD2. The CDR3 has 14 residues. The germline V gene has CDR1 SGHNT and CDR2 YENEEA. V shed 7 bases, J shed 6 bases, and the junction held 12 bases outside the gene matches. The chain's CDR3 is CASMISGVPSEQYF. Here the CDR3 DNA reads TGTGCCAGCATGATAAGCGGGGTCCCCTCCGAGCAGTACTTC.